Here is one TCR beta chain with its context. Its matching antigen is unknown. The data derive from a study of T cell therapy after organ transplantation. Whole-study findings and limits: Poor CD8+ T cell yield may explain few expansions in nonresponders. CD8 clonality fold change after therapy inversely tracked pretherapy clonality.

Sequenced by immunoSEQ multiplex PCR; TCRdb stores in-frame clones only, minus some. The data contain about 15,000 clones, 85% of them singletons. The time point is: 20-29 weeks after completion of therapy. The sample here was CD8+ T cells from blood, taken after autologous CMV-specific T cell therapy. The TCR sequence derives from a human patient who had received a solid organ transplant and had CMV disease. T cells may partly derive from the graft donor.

CDR3: CASSIDQEDTQYF. CDR3 nucleotide sequence: TGTGCCAGTAGTATAGATCAGGAAGATACGCAGTATTTT. This chain joins TRBV19 and TRBJ2-3; no definite D call. This CDR3 spans 13 amino acids. Trimming took off 0 bases at V and 5 bases at J, with 6 bases between the two ends. Germline-derived CDR1 and CDR2 are LNHDA and SQIVND (reference sequence). Full variable domain (missing parts from reference TRBV19 and TRBJ2-3): DGGITQSPKYLFRKEGQNVTLSCEQNLNHDAMYWYRQDPGQGLRLIYYSQIVNDFQKGDIAEGYSVSREKKESFPLTVTSAQKNPTAFYLCASSIDQEDTQYFGPGTRLTVL.